This T cell receptor beta chain was sequenced in a study of cytomegalovirus exposure and HLA in healthy donors. Whole-study findings and limits: Cytomegalovirus-associated status was assigned to 164 TCR beta chains. TCR sequences were mostly rare, though some public TCRs occurred in many donors. Analysis performed later found roughly 17,000 TCR beta sequences associated with HLA alleles at 0.05 false discovery rate.

Comment on this clone: Its antigen is undetermined.

The study ran its PCR with 60 Vbeta and 13 Jbeta primers. As handled by the study authors: It was a later analysis that counted around 85 million unique TCR beta chains, of which around 11 million were shared. Profiling relied on immunoSEQ multiplex PCR, and the TCRdb table lists in-frame clones only, not all of them. V and J calls plus clone size are reproduced from that table; the DNA served to infer D and trimming. The sample comprises roughly 54,000 clones, roughly 79% of which are singletons, and about 3.1% rests with the top ten. The CDR3 is 13 amino acids. V was clipped by 7 bases and J by 1 base; unmatched bases: 3. From germline, CDR1 is SGHRS and CDR2 YFSETQ.

The sample was PBMCs. The clonotype was recovered from a man aged 50 to 60 in good health and CMV-seronegative. This chain uses TRBV5-1 with TRBJ2-7, with 9 nucleotides matching TRBD1. The CDR3, as DNA: TGCGCCAGCTATGGGACAGGGTCCTACGAGCAGTACTTC. Translating it yields CASYGTGSYEQYF. Supplemented by reference TRBV5-1 and TRBJ2-7, the full variable domain reads KAGVTQTPRYLIKTRGQQVTLSCSPISGHRSVSWYQQTPGQGLQFLFEYFSETQRNKGNFPGRFSGRQFSNSRSEMNVSTLELGDSALYLCASYGTGSYEQYFGPGTRLTVT.